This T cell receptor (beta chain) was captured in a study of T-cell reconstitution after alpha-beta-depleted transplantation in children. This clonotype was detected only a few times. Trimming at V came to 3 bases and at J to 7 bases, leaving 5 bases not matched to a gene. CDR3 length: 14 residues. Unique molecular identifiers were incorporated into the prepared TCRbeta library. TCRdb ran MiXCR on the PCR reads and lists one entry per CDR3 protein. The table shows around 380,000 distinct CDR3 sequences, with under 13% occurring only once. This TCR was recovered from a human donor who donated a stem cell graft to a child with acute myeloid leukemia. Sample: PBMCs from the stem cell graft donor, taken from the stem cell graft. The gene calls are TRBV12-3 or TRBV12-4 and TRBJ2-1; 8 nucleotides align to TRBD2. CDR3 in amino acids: CASSFLLAENEQFF. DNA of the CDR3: TGTGCCAGCAGTTTTTTACTAGCGGAAAATGAGCAGTTCTTC.